This T cell receptor (beta chain) derives from a study of regulatory T cells in long-lasting Graves disease. Study-wide context: For under 3 months, newly diagnosed Graves' patients had been taking antithyroid drugs.

Germline lookup yields CDR1 SGHVS and CDR2 FQNEAQ. After removal of 0 bases from V and 0 bases from J, the junction contained 8 bases not matched to a gene. There are 19 residues in the CDR3. Regarding the study as a whole: Relative to new patients (around 1,000), persistent patients exhibited greater sharing of public clonotypes (2,741).

Regarding time point: newly diagnosed GD, antithyroid drugs for less than 3 months. Researchers made the TCR library from RNA that was extracted from PBMCs. Researchers made TCR beta libraries by using iRepertoire HTBI primers and running Arm-PCR on CDR3 regions. MiXCR, run by TCRdb on the multiplex PCR reads, gives a single entry per CDR3 protein. The sample includes around 400,000 distinct CDR3 sequences, 15% seen only once; the top ten take under 9%. There are a few counts of this clonotype. Its target is not known. The same data also went into a second study, on T cells in Graves' hyperthyroidism and ophthalmopathy. This second study notes: Ophthalmopathy was told apart from stable hyperthyroidism by a 13 V-J model.

The chain uses TRBV7-8 and TRBJ2-1; 10 bases are shared with TRBD2. Sequencing was performed on peripheral blood mononuclear cells (PBMCs), taken at new diagnosis, from a patient treated with antithyroid drugs. This clonotype was sampled from a woman aged 40 to 50 with Graves disease. The CDR3: CASSLAPGLATGSYNEQFF. The CDR3 DNA follows: TGTGCCAGCAGCTTAGCCCCGGGACTAGCGACCGGCTCCTACAATGAGCAGTTCTTC. The full variable domain, rest sourced from reference TRBV7-8 and TRBJ2-1, is GAGVSQSPRYKVAKRGQDVALRCDPISGHVSLFWYQQALGQGPEFLTYFQNEAQLDKSGLPSDRFFAERPEGSVSTLKIQRTQQEDSAVYLCASSLAPGLATGSYNEQFFGPGTRLTVL.